This T cell receptor (beta chain) is from a study of blood T cell repertoires in COVID-19. Overall study context: Both acute and convalescent COVID-19 samples were obtained from the United States, Italy and Spain. Sources were T cells, B-cell-depleted T cells, or PBMCs; the material itself was cDNA or gDNA.

As originally analysed: Amplification from reference gene primers served as the basis for estimated nucleated cell counts. This table comes from immunoSEQ multiplex PCR, and its TCRdb copy is limited to in-frame clones, with some not included. V and J calls plus clone size are reproduced from that table; the DNA served to infer D and trimming. The sample lists tens of thousands of clones, approximately 85% occurring once. The CDR3 length is 13 residues. The V gene's germline CDR1 is SGDLS and CDR2 YYNGEE. Trimming removed 3 bases at V and 4 bases at J, with 11 bases between. Sequencing used peripheral blood. The TCR originated in a human donor in a cohort sampled during active COVID-19. The chain couples TRBV9 to TRBJ2-7; D may be TRBD1 (6 bases). The DNA for the CDR3 is TGTGCCAGCAGCGGCCTCAGGGGATACGAGCAGTACTTC. Protein product: CASSGLRGYEQYF.